The 8 T cell receptor beta chains below come from one sample, sequenced in a study of OX40 agonist ivuxolimab in advanced cancers. Some clones are missing from TCRdb's copy, which holds only in-frame ones; the method was immunoSEQ multiplex PCR. The repertoire holds about 70,000 clones, with about 81% as singletons. This specimen consisted of CD4+ or CD8+ T cells sorted from blood, obtained in a trial of the OX40 agonist ivuxolimab. The receptors originated from an adult with an advanced solid tumor such as melanoma, head and neck, liver or kidney cancer.

V gene TRBV10-3 combines with J gene TRBJ2-3; D is possibly TRBD2 (6 bases). CDR3 length equals 15 residues. V gave up 6 bases and J gave up 1 base, with 14 bases separating them. The V gene's germline CDR1 is ENHRY and CDR2 SYGVKD. The CDR3 sequence is CAISDTTRGTDTQYF. The CDR3 DNA reads TGTGCCATCAGCGATACGACTAGAGGCACAGATACGCAGTATTTT.

The rearrangement uses TRBV19 and TRBJ1-5, with 8 nucleotides matching TRBD1. The CDR3 length is 18 residues. The J segment lost 4 bases and the V segment lost 1 base, leaving 12 bases of the junction unmatched. Germline loops: CDR1 LNHDA, CDR2 SQIVND (reference sequence). In DNA form, the CDR3 reads TGTGCCAGTAGTATAGGGCGAGACAGGGGCGGAGGAAATCAGCCCCAGCATTTT. Residues: CASSIGRDRGGGNQPQHF. The full variable domain, completed using reference TRBV19 and TRBJ1-5, is DGGITQSPKYLFRKEGQNVTLSCEQNLNHDAMYWYRQDPGQGLRLIYYSQIVNDFQKGDIAEGYSVSREKKESFPLTVTSAQKNPTAFYLCASSIGRDRGGGNQPQHFGDGTRLSIL.

The V and J genes are TRBV6-5 and TRBJ1-1; perhaps TRBD1 as D (6 bases). V was cut by 2 bases and J by 4 bases, with 17 bases left in between. Per germline, CDR1 MNHEY and CDR2 SVGAGI. The CDR3 spans 16 residues. CDR3 sequence (DNA): TGTGCCAGCAGTTACGCCCAGGGGTGGGTGGGCACTGAAGCTTTCTTT. Protein: CASSYAQGWVGTEAFF.

V is TRBV4-1 and J is TRBJ1-2; 11 bases match TRBD1. Germline assignment: CDR1 MGHRA and CDR2 YSYEKL. The J segment lost 8 bases and the V segment lost 1 base, leaving 15 bases of the junction unmatched. The CDR3 loop spans 18 amino acids. The CDR3: CASSQGYRLGTGGRGYTF. DNA for the CDR3: TGCGCCAGCAGCCAAGGATACCGCTTGGGGACAGGGGGACGAGGCTACACCTTC.

This chain connects TRBV4-3 to TRBJ2-7; D is possibly TRBD2 (5 bases). This CDR3 contains 17 residues. Trimming left V 0 bases short and J 1 base short, with 16 bases between. Germline V gene lookup returns CDR1 LGHNA and CDR2 YSLEER. CDR3 residues: CASSQDRVGASSYEQYF. CDR3 coding DNA: TGCGCCAGCAGCCAAGATAGGGTGGGAGCTTCTTCCTACGAGCAGTACTTC.

CDR3 region: CASSPQPLYGYTF. CDR3 nucleotides: TGTGCCAGCAGTCCTCAGCCTCTCTATGGCTACACCTTC. This chain connects TRBV6-5 to TRBJ1-2; D remains unclear. The CDR3 totals 13 residues. Germline V gene lookup returns CDR1 MNHEY and CDR2 SVGAGI. V lost 5 bases to trimming and J lost 4 bases, with 11 bases between them.

The sample holds one count of this clone. V and J are TRBV5-1 and TRBJ2-7; TRBD1 aligns across 9 bases. This CDR3 has 15 residues. Losses at the gene ends were 4 bases for V and 0 bases for J; bases not matched to a gene: 5. CDR1 and CDR2 from the germline V gene are SGHRS and YFSETQ. CDR3 loop: CASSLGQGRSYEQYF. CDR3 sequence (DNA): TGCGCCAGCAGCCTCGGACAGGGGCGCTCCTACGAGCAGTACTTC.

The chain recombines TRBV5-6 with TRBJ1-2; 10 nucleotides align to TRBD1. V dropped 4 bases and J dropped 6; count of bases not matched to a gene: 9. CDR3 length equals 15 residues. CDR1 and CDR2 from the germline V gene are SGHDT and YYEEEE. CDR3 residues: CASSTRQGARDGYTF. In DNA form, the CDR3 reads TGTGCCAGCAGCACTAGACAGGGGGCGCGGGATGGCTACACCTTC.